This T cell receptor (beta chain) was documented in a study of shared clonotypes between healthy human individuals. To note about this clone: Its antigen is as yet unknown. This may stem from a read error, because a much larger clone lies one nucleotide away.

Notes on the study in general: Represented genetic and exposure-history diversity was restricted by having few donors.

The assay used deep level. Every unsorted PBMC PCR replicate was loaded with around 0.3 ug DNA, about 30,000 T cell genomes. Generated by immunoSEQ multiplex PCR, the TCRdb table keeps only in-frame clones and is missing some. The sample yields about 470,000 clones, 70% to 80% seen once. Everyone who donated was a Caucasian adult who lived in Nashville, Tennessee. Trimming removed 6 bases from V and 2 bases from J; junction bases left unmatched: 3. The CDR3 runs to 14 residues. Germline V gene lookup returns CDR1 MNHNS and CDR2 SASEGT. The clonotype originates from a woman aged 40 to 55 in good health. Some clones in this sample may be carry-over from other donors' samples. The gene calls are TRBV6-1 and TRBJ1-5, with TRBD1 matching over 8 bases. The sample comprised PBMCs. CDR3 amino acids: CASSPTGGNQPQHF. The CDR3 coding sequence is TGTGCCAGCAGCCCGACAGGGGGCAATCAGCCCCAGCATTTT.